This entry lists 28 T cell receptor beta chains sequenced from one sample in a study of blood T cell repertoires in COVID-19. Using immunoSEQ multiplex PCR, the repertoire was profiled, and TCRdb retains in-frame clones only, with some absent. The sample carries about 400,000 clones, around 86% recorded once. Material for sequencing was peripheral blood. These receptors originate from a human donor in a cohort sampled during active COVID-19.

The chain employs TRBV6-5 and TRBJ2-7; 9 nucleotides line up with TRBD1. Germline CDR1 and CDR2: MNHEY and SVGAGI. V shed 5 bases, J shed 4 bases, and the junction held 9 bases outside the gene matches. CDR3 length equals 15 residues. The CDR3 DNA sequence: TGTGCCAGCAGTAGCCGGACGGGACAGGGATACGAGCAGTACTTC. It encodes CASSSRTGQGYEQYF.

This chain links TRBV12-3 or TRBV12-4 with TRBJ2-1; tentative D call: TRBD2 (5 bases). Trimming pared 6 bases from V and 9 bases from J, leaving 15 bases between. The CDR3 runs to 13 residues. CDR3 DNA: TGTGCCAGCAGCATGGGCGGGTTCGGTGAGCAGTTCTTC. Its protein product is CASSMGGFGEQFF.

This sequence joins TRBV2 and TRBJ2-7; 7 nucleotides match TRBD1. Looked up from germline, CDR1 is SNHLY and CDR2 is FYNNEI. This CDR3 is 14 amino acids long. V lost 4 bases and J lost 6; bases outside the gene matches: 9. The chain's CDR3 is CASSAYRGPAEQYF. The CDR3 DNA reads TGTGCCAGCAGTGCTTACAGGGGACCTGCCGAGCAGTACTTC.

This sequence joins TRBV11-2 and TRBJ2-3, with D maybe TRBD2 (6 bases). This CDR3 contains 18 residues. The germline CDR1 and CDR2 sequences are SGHAT and FQNNGV. V was pared by 5 bases and J by 2 bases, with 23 bases between. The CDR3 sequence: CASSLDLAGPLSTDTQYF. DNA of the CDR3: TGTGCCAGCAGCCTCGACTTGGCGGGGCCGCTTTCCACAGATACGCAGTATTTT. The full variable domain, its missing parts supplied by reference TRBV11-2 and TRBJ2-3, is EAGVAQSPRYKIIEKRQSVAFWCNPISGHATLYWYQQILGQGPKLLIQFQNNGVVDDSQLPKDRFSAERLKGVDSTLKIQPAKLEDSAVYLCASSLDLAGPLSTDTQYFGPGTRLTVL.

A single count supports this clone. Other DNA sequences in this specimen translate into the identical CDR3. The V gene is TRBV9, the J gene TRBJ2-3; 8 nucleotides match TRBD2. J lost 3 bases, V lost 1 base, and 4 bases had no gene match. Germline V lookup: CDR1 SGDLS, CDR2 YYNGEE. The CDR3 loop spans 15 amino acids. CDR3 DNA: TGTGCCAGCAGCGTACTCGCGGGGGGAACAGATACGCAGTATTTT. It encodes CASSVLAGGTDTQYF.

The chain couples TRBV2 to TRBJ2-7; 10 nucleotides match TRBD2. V trimming: 6 bases; J trimming: 2 bases; junction bases outside the gene matches: 4. Germline loops: CDR1 SNHLY, CDR2 FYNNEI. The CDR3 contains 14 residues. The CDR3 coding sequence is TGTGCCAGCAGGGGACTAGCGCTCGCCTACGAGCAGTACTTC. As protein: CASRGLALAYEQYF.

This rearrangement joins TRBV19 to TRBJ1-4; a possible D gene is TRBD1 (6 bases). Trimming shortened V by 8 bases and J by 0 bases, and 25 bases separated the two germline ends. The CDR3 extends over 19 amino acids. Germline lookup yields CDR1 LNHDA and CDR2 SQIVND (reference sequence). The DNA for the CDR3 is TGTGCCAGTGCGGATCCGGGACAACCTTACTATGCAACTAATGAAAAACTGTTTTTT. Translation gives CASADPGQPYYATNEKLFF.

This clone was counted once. The J gene is TRBJ2-3, the V gene TRBV6-5; TRBD1 might be the D (6 bases). The germline V and J ends were trimmed by 2 bases and 2 bases, with 8 bases remaining between them. Germline CDR1 reads MNHEY; CDR2 reads SVGAGI. This CDR3 contains 14 residues. The chain's CDR3 is CASSYEGDTDTQYF. The CDR3 coding sequence is TGTGCCAGCAGTTACGAGGGGGACACAGATACGCAGTATTTT.

This chain links TRBV5-4 with TRBJ2-1; tentative D call: TRBD2 (5 bases). The CDR3 consists of 17 residues. Trimming removed 4 bases from V and 2 bases from J, with 19 bases in between. The germline CDR1 and CDR2 sequences are SGHNT and YYREEE (reference sequence). This CDR3 reads CASSPVVAGATYNEQFF. CDR3 sequence (DNA): TGTGCCAGCAGCCCGGTAGTCGCGGGCGCGACCTACAATGAGCAGTTCTTC.

The V gene is TRBV27, the J gene TRBJ2-1; TRBD1 matches 9 bases. Germline V gives CDR1 MNHEY, CDR2 SMNVEV (reference sequence). This CDR3 is 14 amino acids long. Trimming at V came to 5 bases and at J to 7 bases, leaving 6 bases not matched to a gene. The CDR3 is CASSPGTGHNEQFF. CDR3 coding DNA: TGTGCCAGCAGTCCCGGGACAGGGCATAATGAGCAGTTCTTC.

There are many counts of this clone. For the CDR3, the DNA is TGTGCCAGCAGCGCAACCCCCGGACAGGGGGGTGGCTACAATGAGCAGTTCTTC. Translating gives CASSATPGQGGGYNEQFF. V is TRBV9 and J is TRBJ2-1, with 10 bases matching TRBD1. Per the germline V gene, CDR1 is SGDLS and CDR2 is YYNGEE. This CDR3 is built from 18 residues. The J segment lost 3 bases and the V segment lost 3 bases, leaving 12 bases of the junction unmatched.

The chain carries TRBV28 and TRBJ2-3, with 9 positions matching TRBD1. Unmatched junction bases numbered 9, after V lost 3 bases and J lost 2 bases. The CDR3 has 17 amino acids. Looked up from germline, CDR1 is MDHEN and CDR2 is SYDVKM. The CDR3 nucleotides are TGTGCCAGCAGTTTCGGACAGGGGAGTTTGTTCACAGATACGCAGTATTTT. It yields the protein CASSFGQGSLFTDTQYF.

The sample holds a few counts of this clone. CDR3 region: CASSNGTFEDNQPQHF. CDR3 nucleotide sequence: TGTGCCAGCAGCAACGGGACTTTTGAAGACAATCAGCCCCAGCATTTT. The V call is TRBV21-1, the J call TRBJ1-5. TRBV21-1 is termed a pseudogene. The CDR3 runs 16 residues.

The V and J genes are TRBV5-1 and TRBJ2-6; D may be TRBD1 (5 bases). The CDR3 covers 14 residues. V gave up 2 bases and J gave up 12 bases, with 15 bases separating them. Germline CDR1 is SGHRS and CDR2 is YFSETQ. The CDR3 spells CASSLGQGPAVLTF. The CDR3 nucleotides are TGCGCCAGCAGCTTAGGTCAGGGCCCAGCCGTCCTGACTTTC.

Concerning this clone: The sample carries other DNA sequences with the same CDR3. The chain employs TRBV5-1 and TRBJ2-7, with 13 bases that match TRBD2. V was clipped by 0 bases and J by 3 bases; unmatched bases: 0. The CDR3 has 15 amino acids. Germline CDR1 SGHRS, CDR2 YFSETQ. CDR3 nucleotides: TGCGCCAGCAGCTTGGGACTAGCGGGGGGCTACGAGCAGTACTTC. Protein: CASSLGLAGGYEQYF.

The CDR3 coding sequence is TGTGCCAGCAGCCATCCAGCGGGTCTTTACAATGAGCAGTTCTTC. Translated: CASSHPAGLYNEQFF. This chain connects TRBV3-1 (or the pseudogene TRBV3-2) to TRBJ2-1; D perhaps matches TRBD2 (6 bases). The CDR3 is 15 residues long. Trimming pared 3 bases from V and 4 bases from J, leaving 13 bases between. Germline values: CDR1 LGHDT, CDR2 YNNKEL (reference sequence).

V usage is TRBV27 and J usage is TRBJ2-7; TRBD1 matches at 7 bases. CDR1 and CDR2 from the germline V gene are MNHEY and SMNVEV (reference sequence). This CDR3 comprises 14 residues. Unmatched junction bases numbered 6, after V lost 6 bases and J lost 1 base. CDR3 loop: CASRRTGLSYEQYF. The DNA for the CDR3 is TGTGCCAGCAGGCGGACAGGACTTTCCTACGAGCAGTACTTC.

The chain carries TRBV18 and TRBJ1-3; D is unresolved. CDR3 length: 15 amino acids. Looked up from germline, CDR1 is KGHSH and CDR2 is LQKENI. The V gene lost 2 bases and the J gene lost 2 bases, with 10 bases spanning the gap. DNA for the CDR3: TGTGCCAGCTCACCAGTCCGGGGTACTGGAAACACCATATATTTT. This gives the protein CASSPVRGTGNTIYF.

This clone came up a few times. The chain recombines TRBV29-1 with TRBJ1-2; 9 bases align to TRBD1. This CDR3 region has 14 residues. The ends lost 6 bases at V and 0 bases at J; junction bases unmatched: 5. Germline V gene data show CDR1 as SQVTM and CDR2 as ANQGSEA. CDR3 in amino acids: CSVDDRGTNYGYTF. The CDR3 DNA follows: TGCAGCGTCGATGACAGGGGGACTAACTATGGCTACACCTTC.

The chain has TRBV6-2 or TRBV6-3 and TRBJ2-1, with D perhaps TRBD1 (6 bases). This CDR3 is built from 13 residues. In germline, CDR1 is MNHEY, CDR2 SVGEGT. The V gene lost 5 bases and the J gene lost 7 bases, with 12 bases spanning the gap. The CDR3 DNA sequence: TGTGCCAGCAGTGAGAACAGGGCGAATGAGCAGTTCTTC. Translated: CASSENRANEQFF.

This clone was counted between two and nine times. The chain joins TRBV27 to TRBJ1-5, with D tentatively TRBD1 (5 bases). CDR1 and CDR2 (germline): MNHEY, SMNVEV (reference sequence). V dropped 8 bases and J dropped 3 bases, with 17 bases sitting between them. CDR3 length: 15 amino acids. Here the CDR3 DNA reads TGTGCCAGCGGTAGGGCCCGGGACTTCAATCAGCCCCAGCATTTT. Amino acid sequence: CASGRARDFNQPQHF.

This sequence joins TRBV5-1 and TRBJ1-6, with TRBD1 as a possible D gene (6 bases). Trimming took 3 bases from V and 9 from J, leaving 19 bases between them. The CDR3 loop spans 16 amino acids. Germline V lookup: CDR1 SGHRS, CDR2 YFSETQ. CDR3: CASSSSGPQDSSPLHF. Written as DNA, the CDR3 is TGCGCCAGCAGCTCCTCGGGACCCCAGGACAGTTCACCCCTCCACTTT.

This clone appeared a single time. This sequence joins TRBV18 and TRBJ2-1; D perhaps matches TRBD1 (6 bases). With 10 bases removed from V and 9 bases from J, the gap between germline ends came to 19 bases. The germline V gene encodes CDR1 KGHSH and CDR2 LQKENI. This CDR3 is built from 13 residues. CDR3 loop: CANPQQQGGEQFF. CDR3 bases: TGTGCCAACCCACAACAACAGGGCGGTGAGCAGTTCTTC.

This chain joins TRBV7-9 and TRBJ2-7, with TRBD1 identical over 7 bases. The V gene end was trimmed by 4 bases and the J gene end by 6 bases; junction bases not matched to a gene: 12. The V gene's germline CDR1 is SEHNR and CDR2 FQNEAQ (reference sequence). The CDR3 is made up of 15 amino acids. DNA of the CDR3: TGTGCCAGCAGCTCCCGTAGTAGAGGGGGCGGCGAGCAGTACTTC. Protein sequence: CASSSRSRGGGEQYF.

The chain carries TRBV18 and TRBJ1-2, with unresolved D. The V and J ends lost 5 bases and 2 bases respectively, with 15 bases between them. This CDR3 has 15 amino acids. Per germline, CDR1 KGHSH and CDR2 LQKENI. CDR3 bases: TGTGCCAGCTCATCCTACGTGACGGGGAACTATGGCTACACCTTC. This gives the protein CASSSYVTGNYGYTF.

The genes are TRBV4-1 and TRBJ1-2, with D possibly TRBD1 on 5 matching bases. The CDR3 extends over 18 amino acids. The V gene's germline CDR1 is MGHRA and CDR2 YSYEKL. V lost 0 bases and J lost 3, with 20 bases in between. The CDR3 reads CASSQDSRGSRKDYGYTF. As DNA, the CDR3 is TGCGCCAGCAGCCAAGATTCGCGGGGCAGCCGAAAAGACTATGGCTACACCTTC.

In its sample, this clone was seen a few times. The rearrangement links TRBV20-1 to TRBJ2-1, with 10 bases that match TRBD2. This CDR3 has 17 residues. Germline CDR1 is DFQATT and CDR2 is SNEGSKA (reference sequence). V gave up 3 bases and J gave up 5 bases; unmatched junction bases: 13. CDR3 in DNA: TGCAGTGCTAGTTGGGCTAGCGGGAGACAATCGAACAATGAGCAGTTCTTC. Translating it yields CSASWASGRQSNNEQFF.

The V gene is TRBV27, the J gene TRBJ2-3; 11 nucleotides align to TRBD2. V shed 7 bases and J 2 bases; nucleotides not matched to a gene: 5. The CDR3 is 15 residues long. CDR1 and CDR2 from the germline V gene are MNHEY and SMNVEV (reference sequence). The CDR3 DNA follows: TGTGCCAGCAAACTAGCGGGAGTACTCACAGATACGCAGTATTTT. Protein: CASKLAGVLTDTQYF.